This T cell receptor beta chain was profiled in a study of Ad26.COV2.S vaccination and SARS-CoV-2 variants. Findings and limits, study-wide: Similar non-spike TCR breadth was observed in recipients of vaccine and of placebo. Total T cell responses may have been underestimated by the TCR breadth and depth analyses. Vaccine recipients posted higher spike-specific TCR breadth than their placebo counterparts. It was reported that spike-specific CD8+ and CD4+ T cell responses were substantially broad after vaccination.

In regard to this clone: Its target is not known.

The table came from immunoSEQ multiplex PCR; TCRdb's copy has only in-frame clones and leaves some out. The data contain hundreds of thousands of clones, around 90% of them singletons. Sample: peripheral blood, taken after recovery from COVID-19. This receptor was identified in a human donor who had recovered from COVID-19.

The CDR3 DNA follows: TGTGCCAGCAGCGCGCGACGACAGGGGTGGGCAGATACGCAGTATTTT. Amino acid sequence: CASSARRQGWADTQYF. This chain joins TRBV11-3 and TRBJ2-3, with 8 bases aligning to TRBD1. The germline CDR1 and CDR2 sequences are SGHNT and YENEEA. Germline trimming cut 5 bases from V and 4 bases from J; bases unmatched to any gene: 11. The CDR3 has 16 residues.